This TCR beta chain stems from a study of cytomegalovirus exposure and HLA in healthy donors. Researchers ran the PCR with 60 Vbeta and 13 Jbeta primers. The data were produced by immunoSEQ multiplex PCR, yet TCRdb's version contains in-frame clones alone and is incomplete. The sample shows around 140,000 clones, approximately 67% of them seen only once. Deletions cut 10 bases from V and 6 bases from J, with 9 bases between. Per the germline V gene, CDR1 is MNHEY and CDR2 is SVGAGI. The length of the CDR3 is 10 residues. Study-level findings and limits: Follow-up analysis later connected one missense variant in DCLRE1C with trimming of TCR beta V- and J-genes. A later analysis found TCR association rates differed by HLA locus, highest for DRB1 and lowest for HLA-C.

To note about this clone: No antigen is known for it.

This chain joins TRBV6-5 and TRBJ1-1; D not resolved. The sample was PBMCs. The sequence was collected from a woman in her sixties or seventies in good health and CMV-seronegative. The CDR3 sequence: CATPRSEAFF. Written as DNA, the CDR3 is TGTGCCACCCCACGGTCTGAAGCTTTCTTT.